Listed below are T cell receptor beta chains from one sample, sequenced in a study of blood T cell repertoires in COVID-19. TCRdb's table, derived via immunoSEQ multiplex PCR, lists solely in-frame clones and lacks some. The table lists approximately 220,000 clones, 81% of them singletons. The specimen sequenced was peripheral blood. Receptor source: an elderly woman with acute or convalescent COVID-19. The CDR3 runs from the conserved cysteine through the conserved F or W. The D gene is left open where the match is weak. Expanded clones get a size class; other rows say once, few or many, or leave the size out.

D gene,J gene,clone size,V gene,CDR3 length,CDR3 protein,CDR3 DNA
TRBD1,TRBJ1-5,.,TRBV28,13,CAIDRGVDQPQHF,TGTGCCATCGACAGGGGAGTTGATCAGCCCCAGCATTTT
TRBD2,TRBJ2-3,.,TRBV6-2/TRBV6-3,16,CASSLQRGGKGDTQYF,TGTGCCAGCAGTCTCCAGCGGGGGGGCAAGGGAGATACGCAGTATTTT
.,TRBJ2-6,many,TRBV14,13,CASSATRGNVLTF,TGTGCCAGCAGCGCGACTCGAGGCAACGTCCTGACTTTC
.,TRBJ2-1,few,TRBV19,13,CASSLQGGNEQFF,TGTGCCAGTAGTCTGCAGGGTGGAAATGAGCAGTTCTTC
TRBD2,TRBJ2-7,.,TRBV5-1,13,CASSLSGRYEQYF,TGCGCCAGCAGCTTGAGCGGGAGGTACGAGCAGTACTTC
.,TRBJ1-3,.,TRBV6-5,13,CASFRGAGNTIYF,TGTGCCAGCTTTCGGGGTGCGGGAAACACCATATATTTT
.,TRBJ1-3,.,TRBV28,13,CASSSGSGNTIYF,TGTGCCAGCAGCTCAGGGTCTGGAAACACCATATATTTT
TRBD2,TRBJ2-5,.,TRBV5-1,16,CASSSQTSGGGETQYF,TGCGCCAGCAGCTCCCAGACTAGCGGGGGAGGAGAGACCCAGTACTTC
TRBD2,TRBJ2-3,.,TRBV2,15,CASSTGTSGEDTQYF,TGTGCCAGCAGCACCGGGACTAGCGGGGAAGATACGCAGTATTTT
.,TRBJ1-5,.,TRBV28,15,CASSTGTYSNQPQHF,TGTGCCAGTTCGACCGGGACATATAGCAATCAGCCCCAGCATTTT
.,TRBJ2-5,.,TRBV27,18,CASSSAPPRPTRAETQYF,TGTGCCAGCAGTTCTGCCCCTCCCCGCCCGACTAGGGCAGAGACCCAGTACTTC
.,TRBJ1-2,once,TRBV29-1,9,CSVFSGYTF,TGCAGCGTTTTCTCTGGCTACACCTTC
.,TRBJ1-1,once,TRBV28,12,CASSSVNTEAFF,TGTGCCAGCAGTTCCGTGAACACTGAAGCTTTCTTT
TRBD2,TRBJ2-1,.,TRBV3-1/TRBV3-2,16,CASSQVVTSGGIGQFF,TGTGCCAGCAGCCAAGTGGTGACTAGCGGGGGGATCGGGCAGTTCTTC
TRBD2,TRBJ2-7,.,TRBV27,16,CASSPRLAGNSYEQYF,TGTGCCAGCAGTCCCCGACTAGCGGGCAACTCCTACGAGCAGTACTTC
TRBD2,TRBJ2-5,.,TRBV10-3,17,CAISLGLAGGTQETQYF,TGTGCCATCAGCCTGGGACTAGCGGGGGGAACACAAGAGACCCAGTACTTC
TRBD1,TRBJ1-6,few,TRBV6-1,16,CASSADGTGYNSPLHF,TGTGCCAGCAGTGCGGATGGGACAGGCTATAATTCACCCCTCCACTTT
TRBD2,TRBJ2-2,.,TRBV9,19,CASSVRLAGGPSGTGELFF,TGTGCCAGCAGCGTACGGCTAGCGGGAGGGCCCTCGGGGACCGGGGAGCTGTTTTTT
TRBD1,TRBJ2-2,once,TRBV10-3,19,CAISMTRWDSDLYTGELFF,TGTGCCATCAGTATGACCCGCTGGGACAGTGATCTTTACACCGGGGAGCTGTTTTTT
.,TRBJ1-4,.,TRBV27,14,CASSRTETNEKLFF,TGTGCCAGCAGTAGAACAGAAACTAATGAAAAACTGTTTTTT
.,TRBJ1-5,.,TRBV19,13,CASAQGWGQPQHF,TGTGCCAGCGCCCAGGGGTGGGGTCAGCCCCAGCATTTT
TRBD1,TRBJ1-5,.,TRBV19,17,CASTRTGGSYSNQPQHF,TGTGCCAGTACCCGGACAGGGGGGTCCTATAGCAATCAGCCCCAGCATTTT
.,TRBJ2-7,.,TRBV7-3,13,CASSPGPRDEQYF,TGTGCCAGCAGCCCAGGGCCCCGGGACGAGCAGTACTTC
TRBD2,TRBJ2-5,.,TRBV10-3,15,CATRTSGGAEETQYF,TGTGCCACCAGGACTAGCGGGGGGGCCGAAGAGACCCAGTACTTC
.,TRBJ1-1,.,TRBV12-3/TRBV12-4,13,CASSLDSFTEAFF,TGTGCCAGCAGTTTAGACAGCTTCACTGAAGCTTTCTTT
TRBD1,TRBJ1-4,.,TRBV27,13,CASGRQGGEKLFF,TGTGCCAGCGGCCGACAGGGCGGGGAAAAACTGTTTTTT
.,TRBJ1-1,once,TRBV12-3/TRBV12-4,13,CASRVSPSTEAFF,TGTGCCAGCAGGGTATCCCCTAGCACTGAAGCTTTCTTT
TRBD1,TRBJ1-1,.,TRBV5-1,16,CASSVDVQGANTEAFF,TGCGCCAGCAGCGTTGATGTGCAGGGGGCAAACACTGAAGCTTTCTTT
TRBD1,TRBJ1-2,.,TRBV15,16,CATRDRDRDRSGGYTF,TGTGCCACGAGGGACCGGGACAGGGATCGATCGGGGGGCTACACCTTC
.,TRBJ2-2,.,TRBV7-8,15,CASSFFRVNTGELFF,TGTGCCAGCAGCTTCTTCAGGGTGAACACCGGGGAGCTGTTTTTT
TRBD1,TRBJ1-5,few,TRBV4-1,16,CASSQTGTGGDQPQHF,TGCGCCAGCAGCCAAACCGGGACAGGGGGGGATCAGCCCCAGCATTTT
TRBD1,TRBJ2-1,.,TRBV6-5,12,CASSSQGGEQFF,TGTGCCAGCAGTTCACAGGGGGGTGAGCAGTTCTTC
TRBD1,TRBJ1-4,.,TRBV19,14,CASGDRVSNEKLFF,TGTGCCAGTGGAGACAGGGTTTCTAATGAAAAACTGTTTTTT
.,TRBJ2-1,once,TRBV28,12,CASLGLWDEQFF,TGTGCCAGCCTAGGACTGTGGGATGAGCAGTTCTTC
.,TRBJ2-7,.,TRBV5-1,14,CASSLAQNTYEQYF,TGCGCCAGCAGCTTGGCACAAAATACCTACGAGCAGTACTTC
TRBD1,TRBJ2-7,.,TRBV5-4,13,CASSHGTGVEQYF,TGTGCCAGCAGCCACGGGACAGGGGTTGAGCAGTACTTC
.,TRBJ1-2,.,TRBV27,13,CASSFDSSYGYTF,TGTGCCAGCAGTTTTGACAGTTCCTATGGCTACACCTTC
TRBD2,TRBJ2-5,.,TRBV18,16,CASSVGLAGGEETQYF,TGTGCCAGCTCAGTGGGACTAGCGGGAGGAGAAGAGACCCAGTACTTC
.,TRBJ1-2,.,TRBV11-2,13,CASSGRGDYGYTF,TGTGCCAGCAGCGGCAGGGGCGACTATGGCTACACCTTC
TRBD1,TRBJ1-2,.,TRBV12-3/TRBV12-4,13,CASSGAGGGGYTF,TGTGCCAGCAGTGGGGCAGGGGGTGGTGGCTACACCTTC
TRBD1,TRBJ1-4,.,TRBV2,14,CASRQGALSEKLFF,TGTGCCAGCAGACAGGGGGCCCTGAGTGAAAAACTGTTTTTT
TRBD1,TRBJ1-6,once,TRBV6-1,15,CASSEGDRVYSPLHF,TGTGCCAGCAGTGAAGGGGACAGGGTGTATTCACCCCTCCACTTT